These 14 T cell receptor beta chains originate from one sample sequenced in a study of blood T cell repertoires in COVID-19. Measured with immunoSEQ multiplex PCR; TCRdb has only the in-frame clones, and not every one. This sample has about 170,000 clones, with roughly four fifths found just once. Sequenced: PBMCs or T cells enriched from blood (not recorded which). The receptors originated from a man aged 50-60 years who had recovered from COVID-19.

The rearrangement links TRBV9 to TRBJ2-7; D perhaps matches TRBD1 (6 bases). The germline V and J ends were trimmed by 0 bases and 1 base, with 11 bases remaining between them. Germline values: CDR1 SGDLS, CDR2 YYNGEE. CDR3 size: 15 residues. The CDR3 DNA sequence: TGTGCCAGCAGCGTAGGGGCAGGGGAGTCCTACGAGCAGTACTTC. It encodes CASSVGAGESYEQYF.

CDR3 amino acids: CAWNTGSGGGELFF. CDR3 DNA sequence: TGTGCCTGGAATACAGGGAGCGGGGGCGGGGAGCTGTTTTTT. The chain combines TRBV30 with TRBJ2-2, with TRBD2 matching 8 bases. The CDR3 loop spans 14 amino acids. Germline CDR1 GTSNPN, CDR2 SVGIG (reference sequence). V shed 4 bases, J shed 7 bases, and the junction held 8 bases outside the gene matches.

V and J are TRBV5-6 and TRBJ1-5, with TRBD1 matching over 7 bases. Germline CDR1 and CDR2: SGHDT and YYEEEE. CDR3 length: 16 residues. The V gene end was trimmed by 0 bases and the J gene end by 6 bases; junction bases not matched to a gene: 9. The CDR3 loop is CASSLGTGTGVQPQHF. As DNA, the CDR3 is TGTGCCAGCAGCTTGGGTACCGGAACAGGGGTTCAGCCCCAGCATTTT.

The genes are TRBV7-3 and TRBJ2-1; TRBD2 matches at 7 bases. CDR1 is SGHTA and CDR2 is FQGTGA in the germline V gene. This CDR3 is 11 amino acids long. V was clipped by 5 bases and J by 10 bases; unmatched bases: 2. The CDR3 protein is CASSNGGEQFF. CDR3 in DNA: TGTGCCAGCAGCAACGGGGGGGAGCAGTTCTTC.

This chain links TRBV15 with TRBJ2-7; D might be TRBD2 (7 bases). The CDR3 has 14 residues. With 1 base removed from V and 7 bases from J, the gap between germline ends came to 14 bases. Per germline, CDR1 LNHNV and CDR2 YYDKDF (reference sequence). CDR3 sequence reads: CATSRVGGALEQYF. CDR3 sequence (DNA): TGTGCCACCAGCAGAGTGGGGGGGGCGCTTGAGCAGTACTTC.

This clone turned up a few times. The chain is built from TRBV7-9 and TRBJ2-1; D might be TRBD2 (7 bases). CDR3 length: 15 amino acids. Trimming cost V 0 bases and J 8 bases, with 14 bases left between them. Germline CDR1 is SEHNR and CDR2 is FQNEAQ (reference sequence). As DNA, the CDR3 is TGTGCCAGCAGCTTAGCGCCGGGGGGCTTGGATGAGCAGTTCTTC. Amino acid sequence: CASSLAPGGLDEQFF.

The chain uses TRBV5-1 and TRBJ1-2; D unresolved. The V end lost 1 base, the J end lost 2 bases, and 9 bases lay between the germline ends. The CDR3 runs 14 residues. CDR1 and CDR2 (germline): SGHRS, YFSETQ. This CDR3 reads CASSLQGENYGYTF. The DNA for the CDR3 is TGCGCCAGCAGCTTGCAAGGAGAGAACTATGGCTACACCTTC.

The V and J genes are TRBV28 and TRBJ1-2, with 9 bases lining up with TRBD1. Trimming at V came to 7 bases and at J to 10 bases, leaving 7 bases not matched to a gene. Germline-derived CDR1 and CDR2 are MDHEN and SYDVKM. CDR3 length: 12 amino acids. The CDR3 DNA follows: TGTGCCAGCACCCCGGGACAGGGACTCTACACCTTC. Protein product: CASTPGQGLYTF.

The chain carries TRBV7-2 and TRBJ2-7; D ambiguous. The CDR3 consists of 15 residues. Trimming took 2 bases from V and 0 from J, leaving 11 bases between them. The germline gives CDR1 SGHTA, CDR2 FQGNSA. This chain's CDR3 is CASSLMSVSSYEQYF. In DNA form, the CDR3 reads TGTGCCAGCAGCTTAATGAGCGTTAGCTCCTACGAGCAGTACTTC.

This chain uses TRBV9 with TRBJ1-1; the D is unclear. The CDR3 has 13 amino acids. Germline V gene sequence: CDR1 SGDLS, CDR2 YYNGEE. The V and J ends lost 3 bases and 1 base respectively, with 7 bases between them. The CDR3, as DNA: TGTGCCAGCAGCGACAGTAGGAACACTGAAGCTTTCTTT. The encoded protein is CASSDSRNTEAFF. Full variable domain (outside the CDR3, taken from reference TRBV9 and TRBJ1-1): DSGVTQTPKHLITATGQRVTLRCSPRSGDLSVYWYQQSLDQGLQFLIQYYNGEERAKGNILERFSAQQFPDLHSELNLSSLELGDSALYFCASSDSRNTEAFFGQGTRLTVV.

The table lists this clone with a few counts. CDR3 in amino acids: CASSLSGRDGYTF. In DNA, the CDR3 is TGTGCCAGCAGTTTATCAGGGAGGGATGGCTACACCTTC. The V call is TRBV28, the J call TRBJ1-2, with D possibly being TRBD1 (5 bases). V gave up 1 base and J gave up 6 bases, with 9 bases separating them. The CDR3 sequence is 13 residues long. Germline CDR1 MDHEN, CDR2 SYDVKM.

The V and J genes are TRBV5-4 and TRBJ1-2, with D perhaps matching TRBD1 (6 bases). The CDR3 totals 15 residues. V was trimmed by 2 bases and J by 8 bases, leaving 19 bases between them. Germline CDR1 is SGHNT and CDR2 is YYREEE (reference sequence). The CDR3 DNA is TGTGCCAGCAGCTTAGGATACAGCGGGGGGCAGGGCTACACCTTC. It specifies CASSLGYSGGQGYTF.

The J gene is TRBJ1-2, the V gene TRBV29-1; D call uncertain. CDR3 size: 16 residues. V dropped 7 bases and J dropped 9 bases, with 30 bases sitting between them. Germline CDR1 is SQVTM and CDR2 is ANQGSEA. The CDR3 DNA reads as TGCAGCGCTACACGTTCGCGGGAGCACCCTTATGGTAGCTACACCTTC. Amino acid sequence: CSATRSREHPYGSYTF.

V usage is TRBV3-1 (or the pseudogene TRBV3-2) and J usage is TRBJ1-2, with D possibly matching TRBD1 (5 bases). Trimming took 1 base from V and 0 from J, leaving 9 bases between them. Germline-derived CDR1 and CDR2 are LGHDT and YNNKEL (reference sequence). This CDR3 has 15 amino acids. The DNA for the CDR3 is TGTGCCAGCAGCCAAGTAGGGGCGACTAACTATGGCTACACCTTC. The encoded protein is CASSQVGATNYGYTF.